Listed below are T cell receptor beta chains from one sample, sequenced in a study of T-cell memory formation after mild COVID-19. TCRdb analysed the 5' RACE reads with MiXCR anew, one entry per CDR3 protein. Among hundreds of thousands of distinct CDR3 sequences listed, 25% to 30% were seen once. Sequences were obtained from PBMCs or a T cell subset sorted from them (not recorded which). These receptor sequences come from an adult woman who had mild COVID-19 (a few samples of this study predate the infection). Cell type and time point are not known. CDR3s include the opening cysteine and the closing phenylalanine or tryptophan. The D gene is left open where the match is weak. Expanded clones are given a class, and other clones once, few, many or no size at all.

TRBJ2-1	-	TRBV5-6	TRBD1	CASSLNPGTGVYNEQFF	TGTGCCAGCAGCTTGAACCCTGGGACAGGGGTATACAATGAGCAGTTCTTC
TRBJ2-3	-	TRBV13	-	CASQDARRSSTDTQYF	TGTGCCAGCCAGGATGCCAGGCGGTCTAGCACAGATACGCAGTATTTT
TRBJ1-2	-	TRBV4-1	TRBD1	CASSQGLTGSSSYHGYTF	TGCGCCAGCAGCCAAGGCCTGACAGGGTCATCGAGCTATCATGGCTACACCTTC
TRBJ2-6	few	TRBV7-2	-	CASSLRGEGAGANVLTF	TGTGCCAGCAGCTTAAGGGGGGAGGGCGCTGGGGCCAACGTCCTGACTTTC
TRBJ2-2	few	TRBV5-1	-	CASSLPRTANTGELFF	TGCGCCAGCAGCTTGCCGCGGACGGCGAACACCGGGGAGCTGTTTTTT
TRBJ2-3	-	TRBV6-2/TRBV6-3	-	CASDQGRGADTQYF	TGTGCCAGCGATCAGGGGAGAGGGGCAGATACGCAGTATTTT
TRBJ1-2	few	TRBV20-1	-	CSASFTGDYGYTF	TGCAGTGCTAGCTTTACGGGGGACTATGGCTACACCTTC
TRBJ2-3	-	TRBV5-1	TRBD2	CASSAFSGGPTDTQYF	TGCGCCAGCAGCGCGTTTAGCGGGGGACCCACAGATACGCAGTATTTT
TRBJ2-3	few	TRBV6-2/TRBV6-3	-	CASSYSNPSTDTQYF	TGTGCCAGCAGTTACTCGAATCCCTCGACAGATACGCAGTATTTT
TRBJ2-7	-	TRBV20-1	TRBD2	CSATTTSALPYEQYF	TGCAGTGCCACCACGACTAGCGCCCTACCCTACGAGCAGTACTTC
TRBJ2-7	-	TRBV9	-	CASGPLGADYEQYF	TGTGCCAGCGGCCCCCTTGGGGCTGACTACGAGCAGTACTTC
TRBJ2-7	-	TRBV6-2/TRBV6-3	TRBD2	CATGGTSGRKRTYEQYF	TGTGCAACAGGGGGGACTAGCGGGAGGAAAAGAACCTACGAGCAGTACTTC
TRBJ1-5	-	TRBV20-1	-	CSAADSGVKPQHF	TGCAGTGCGGCAGACAGCGGGGTGAAGCCCCAGCATTTT